The rows below give T cell receptor beta chains drawn from one sample of a study of T cell responses to AZD1222 COVID-19 vaccine. Some clones are missing from TCRdb's copy, which holds only in-frame ones; the method was immunoSEQ multiplex PCR. Of tens of thousands of clones detected, approximately 83% appear once; the ten largest clones hold approximately 20%. This specimen consisted of peripheral blood, obtained 28 days after the second AZD1222 dose. The receptors were gathered from an adult who received the AZD1222 COVID-19 vaccine. Both conserved end residues are part of each CDR3. A D gene is named only where the DNA matches it firmly. The listing skips clone size in some rows; elsewhere it reads once, few, many or a size class.

v_gene	d_gene	abundance	j_gene	CDR3nt	CDR3aa
TRBV30	NA	NA	TRBJ1-6	TGTGCCTGGAGTCGGGATAGAACCTATAATTCACCCCTCCACTTT	CAWSRDRTYNSPLHF
TRBV7-9	NA	NA	TRBJ1-4	TGTGCCAGCAGCAGGAGGGTCCAGGGGAATGAAAAACTGTTTTTT	CASSRRVQGNEKLFF
TRBV5-1	TRBD1	NA	TRBJ2-2	TGCGCCAGCAGCATAAGACAGGGGAACACCGGGGAGCTGTTTTTT	CASSIRQGNTGELFF
TRBV27	NA	NA	TRBJ2-6	TGTGCCAGCAGTTACCAAGGGAGCAACTCTGGGGCCAACGTCCTGACTTTC	CASSYQGSNSGANVLTF
TRBV20-1	NA	NA	TRBJ2-2	TGCAGTGCTAGTCGCGACACCGGGGAGCTGTTTTTT	CSASRDTGELFF
TRBV2	NA	NA	TRBJ1-4	TGTGCCAGCAGTCCCACGAAGTATAATGAAAAACTGTTTTTT	CASSPTKYNEKLFF
TRBV28	NA	NA	TRBJ2-5	TGTGCCAGCAGCCAAGAAGAGACCCAGTACTTC	CASSQEETQYF
TRBV7-9	NA	NA	TRBJ2-5	TGTGCCAGCAGCTTATGGTCGGGACAAGAGACCCAGTACTTC	CASSLWSGQETQYF
TRBV6-6	NA	NA	TRBJ2-1	TGTGCCAGCAGTTCCCCCCCCTACAATGAGCAGTTCTTC	CASSSPPYNEQFF
TRBV14	NA	NA	TRBJ1-5	TGTGCCAGCAGCCAAGTGAGGGTTATAGCCGGCAATCAGCCCCAGCATTTT	CASSQVRVIAGNQPQHF
TRBV9	NA	NA	TRBJ2-1	TGTGCCAGCAGCCTCAGTGGTAATGAGCAGTTCTTC	CASSLSGNEQFF
TRBV7-3	TRBD2	NA	TRBJ2-3	TGTGCCAGCAGCCAAGGACTAGCGGGCACAGATACGCAGTATTTT	CASSQGLAGTDTQYF
TRBV5-1	NA	NA	TRBJ2-7	TGCGCCAGCAGCTTCAACCCTTCCTACGAGCAGTACTTC	CASSFNPSYEQYF
TRBV2	NA	medium-sized	TRBJ2-5	TGTGCCAGCAGTGTTCGGGAGACCCAGTACTTC	CASSVRETQYF
TRBV14	NA	NA	TRBJ1-6	TGTGCCAGCAGCCAAACAGCGGCAGGGTTGAATTCACCCCTCCACTTT	CASSQTAAGLNSPLHF
TRBV18	TRBD1	few	TRBJ1-1	TGTGCCAGCTCACCCAGACCGGGACAGGGTGGTTCTGAAGCTTTCTTT	CASSPRPGQGGSEAFF
TRBV28	NA	once	TRBJ2-5	TGTGCCAGTCTTACTTCCAAAGAGACCCAGTACTTC	CASLTSKETQYF
TRBV3-1/TRBV3-2	NA	NA	TRBJ2-7	TGTGCCAGCAGCCAATCCCCTTCCTACGAGCAGTACTTC	CASSQSPSYEQYF
TRBV12-3/TRBV12-4	NA	NA	TRBJ2-7	TGTGCCAGCAGTTTAGGACAGACCTACGAGCAGTACTTC	CASSLGQTYEQYF
TRBV5-1	TRBD2	NA	TRBJ2-1	TGCGCCAGCAGAGGTGGGGGACTACTAGTTCCAAGTGAGCAGTTCTTC	CASRGGGLLVPSEQFF
TRBV5-1	TRBD1	NA	TRBJ1-4	TGCGCCAGCAGCTCCCGGGACAGGAATGAAAAACTGTTTTTT	CASSSRDRNEKLFF
TRBV7-6	NA	NA	TRBJ2-3	TGTGCCAGCAGCTTAGGTTGGGATACGCAGTATTTT	CASSLGWDTQYF
TRBV11-1	NA	NA	TRBJ2-5	TGTGCCAGCAGCCCTGCTGCAGGGGCTTTGGAGACCCAGTACTTC	CASSPAAGALETQYF
TRBV6-6	NA	few	TRBJ1-2	TGTGCCAGCAGTAGTGGACGGCTGGGGCATGGCTACACCTTC	CASSSGRLGHGYTF
TRBV3-1/TRBV3-2	TRBD2	once	TRBJ2-3	TGTGCCAGCAGCCAATTGGGACTAGCGGGGGGGACAGATACGCAGTATTTT	CASSQLGLAGGTDTQYF
TRBV28	TRBD1	NA	TRBJ1-1	TGTGCCAGCAGTTTAAAGGTCGGGACAGCCGACACTGAAGCTTTCTTT	CASSLKVGTADTEAFF
TRBV6-5	NA	NA	TRBJ2-7	TGTGCCAGCAGTCCCCCGGGGCTGTTCACCGAGCAGTACTTC	CASSPPGLFTEQYF
TRBV5-4	NA	NA	TRBJ2-1	TGTGCCAGCAGCTTGGAATACAATGAGCAGTTCTTC	CASSLEYNEQFF
TRBV19	NA	few	TRBJ2-3	TGTGCCAGTAGTATAATGGGCGGAAGCACAGATACGCAGTATTTT	CASSIMGGSTDTQYF
TRBV7-9	NA	NA	TRBJ1-1	TGTGCCAGCAGCCTGGGGGAGTACACTGAAGCTTTCTTT	CASSLGEYTEAFF
TRBV9	NA	NA	TRBJ2-5	TGTGCCAGCAGCGTAGGGATGGGGCGCGGGGAGACCCAGTACTTC	CASSVGMGRGETQYF
TRBV6-4	TRBD1	once	TRBJ1-1	TGTGCCAGCAGAGACTCCGGGACAGGGAACACTGAAGCTTTCTTT	CASRDSGTGNTEAFF
TRBV10-3	NA	NA	TRBJ2-5	TGTGCCATCGGGGTCGGCTCGGTACTTCAAGAGACCCAGTACTTC	CAIGVGSVLQETQYF
TRBV5-1	TRBD2	NA	TRBJ2-2	TGCGCCAGCAGCCATCGGACGGGGGGTGGTATCACCGGGGAGCTGTTTTTT	CASSHRTGGGITGELFF
TRBV6-5	TRBD2	NA	TRBJ2-7	TGTGCCAGCAGCCTCGGGGGGAGCTCAACCTACGAGCAGTACTTC	CASSLGGSSTYEQYF
TRBV5-5	NA	NA	TRBJ1-2	TGTGCCAGCAGCTTGGAGGGGGTTTCAATGGGTGGCTACACCTTC	CASSLEGVSMGGYTF
TRBV2	NA	NA	TRBJ2-7	TGTGCCAGCACCGAGGACAGCTCCTACGAGCAGTACTTC	CASTEDSSYEQYF
TRBV24-1	NA	NA	TRBJ1-5	TGTGCCACCAGTGATTTCCCGGGGCCAGGGCATTTT	CATSDFPGPGHF
TRBV11-2	TRBD1	NA	TRBJ1-1	TGTGCCAGCAGCTTACTCCAGGGGGTGCGGACTGAAGCTTTCTTT	CASSLLQGVRTEAFF
TRBV6-5	NA	NA	TRBJ2-1	TGTGCCAGCAGTTATCGGGGGTCCTCCTACAATGAGCAGTTCTTC	CASSYRGSSYNEQFF
TRBV12-3/TRBV12-4	TRBD1	NA	TRBJ1-1	TGTGCCAGCAGGACCGACAGGGGGAGTGAAGCTTTCTTT	CASRTDRGSEAFF
TRBV21-1	NA	NA	TRBJ2-1	TGTGCCAGCAGCAAAGCCGGAGGACCCAGCTCCTACAATGAGCAGTTCTTC	CASSKAGGPSSYNEQFF
TRBV9	NA	NA	TRBJ2-4	TGTGCCAGCAGCGTAGGGCCTGGGGACATTCAGTACTTC	CASSVGPGDIQYF
TRBV6-1	TRBD2	NA	TRBJ2-1	TGTGCCAGCAGTGAATCGGGAGGGTACAATGAGCAGTTCTTC	CASSESGGYNEQFF
TRBV3-1/TRBV3-2	TRBD1	few	TRBJ1-1	TGTGCCAGCAGCACCCGGACAGGGGACACTGAAGCTTTCTTT	CASSTRTGDTEAFF